This T cell receptor (beta chain) was sequenced in a study of glioma-infiltrating T cells after dendritic cell vaccination (dated by TCRdb to the mid-2010s). Concerning the study at large: The cohort comprised about 15 glioblastoma patients from Phase I and II dendritic cell vaccination trials, 9 newly diagnosed and 6 with recurrent disease. Each patient was given three intradermal dendritic cell vaccine injections, spaced two weeks apart, in the arm below the axilla. Between the early 2000s and the early 2010s, the patients were given dendritic cell vaccination pulsed with autologous tumor lysate. The vaccine was prepared from monocyte-derived dendritic cells that were cultured for seven days with IL-4 and GM-CSF and then pulsed overnight with autologous tumor lysate. Deep sequencing of TCR beta CDR3 regions was used to quantify tumor-infiltrating lymphocyte content and compare tumor and blood repertoires in dendritic cell-vaccinated glioblastoma patients. Survival after dendritic cell vaccination was correlated with TCR sequencing metrics such as TIL content and the overlap between tumor and blood repertoires. Results and caveats for the whole study, not just this receptor: The TCR overlap response model with three groups was called speculative and said to need prospective validation. Longer time to progression and overall survival after dendritic cell vaccination were predicted by higher estimated pretreatment TIL content. TCR clonality showed no direct relationship with survival, which suggests that a diverse polyclonal response may matter. The cohort was small and heterogeneous, and full blood and tumor sets were available for few patients, with initial-recurrent tumor pairs available for even fewer patients.

The immunoSEQ assay amplified TCRB CDR3 regions from roughly 2 micrograms of genomic DNA, or from all available DNA when less than that amount was available. Multiplex PCR used 60 forward primers for TCR V beta segments and 13 reverse primers for J beta segments. To estimate reads per starting template, synthetic control templates were spiked into each sample at limiting dilution. Sequencing produced 87 bp reads on the Illumina HiSeq System. The paper's processing steps were these. To remove PCR and sequencing errors, closely related sequences were merged with a nearest neighbor algorithm. TCR overlap was measured as the percentage of unique tumor TCR beta sequences that were also present in the peripheral blood of the same patient. TCRdb took over this immuneACCESS table, retaining in-frame rearrangements with V and J assigned. Such tables are incomplete; in checked studies, under half of the missing clones stem from an unresolved V gene, and the remainder is unexplained. Clone size and the V and J calls come from that table; the DNA yielded D and trimming. Within this sample are about 92,000 clones, with under 90% of them counted one time only. The ten largest account for 15% to 19% of the sample.

Selection of patients required sufficient residual fresh-frozen tumor tissue and over two years of available survival data. Molecular status otherwise varied across the glioblastoma patients, but none of them carried an isocitrate dehydrogenase mutation. PBMC were collected before vaccination, two weeks after the third vaccination, and at tumor progression when it occurred. Genomic DNA was extracted with the Qiagen DNeasy Blood extraction Kit. The germline V gene supplies CDR1 SGHVS and CDR2 FQNEAQ. From the cysteine through the phenylalanine, the CDR3 covers 16 amino acids. Kept here is only the CDR3 DNA, which spans 48 bases and is read in frame from base 1. Germline trimming amounts to 1 base on V and 6 bases on J, with 11 as the count of junction bases outside the gene matches. A note on this clone: It lacks a known antigen. No clone much larger than this one lies a single base away; base qualities are absent.

Sequences were derived from blood, sampled before dendritic cell vaccination. The receptor's source is a human donor with glioblastoma. The V and J segments used are TRBV7-8 and TRBJ2-7; 8 junctional bases match TRBD2. The CDR3 here reads CASSLGQRGTPGEQYF. In nucleotide form, the sequence is TGTGCCAGCAGCTTAGGGCAGCGGGGGACCCCGGGCGAGCAGTACTTC.